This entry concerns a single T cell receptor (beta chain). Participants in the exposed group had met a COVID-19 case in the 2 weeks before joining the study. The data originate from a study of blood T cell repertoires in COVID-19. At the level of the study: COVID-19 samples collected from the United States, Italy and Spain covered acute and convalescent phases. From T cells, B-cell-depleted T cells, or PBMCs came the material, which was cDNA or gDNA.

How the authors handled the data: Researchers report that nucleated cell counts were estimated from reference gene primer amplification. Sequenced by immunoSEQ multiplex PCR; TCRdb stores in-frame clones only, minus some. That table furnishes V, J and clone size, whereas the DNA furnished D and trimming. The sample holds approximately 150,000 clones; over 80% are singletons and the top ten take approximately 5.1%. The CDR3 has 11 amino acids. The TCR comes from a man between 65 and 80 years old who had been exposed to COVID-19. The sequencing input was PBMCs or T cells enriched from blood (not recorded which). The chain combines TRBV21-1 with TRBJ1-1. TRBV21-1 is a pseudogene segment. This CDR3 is CASTHPRGAFF. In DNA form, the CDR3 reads TGTGCCAGCACCCACCCCAGAGGGGCTTTCTTT.